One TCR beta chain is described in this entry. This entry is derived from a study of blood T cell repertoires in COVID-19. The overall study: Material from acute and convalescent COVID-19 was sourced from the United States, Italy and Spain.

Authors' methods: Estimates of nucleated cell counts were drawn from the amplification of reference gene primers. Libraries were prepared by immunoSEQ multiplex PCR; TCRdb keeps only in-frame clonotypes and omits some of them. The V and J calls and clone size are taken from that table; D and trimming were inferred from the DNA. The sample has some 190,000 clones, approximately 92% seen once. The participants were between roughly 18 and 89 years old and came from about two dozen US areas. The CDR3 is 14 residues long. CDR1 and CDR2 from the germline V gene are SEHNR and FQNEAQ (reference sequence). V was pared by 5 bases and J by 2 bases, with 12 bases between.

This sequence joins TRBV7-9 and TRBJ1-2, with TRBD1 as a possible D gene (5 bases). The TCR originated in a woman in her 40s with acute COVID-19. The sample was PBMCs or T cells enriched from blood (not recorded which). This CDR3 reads CASSAGRGNYGYTF. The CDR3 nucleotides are TGTGCCAGCAGCGCGGGGAGGGGAAACTATGGCTACACCTTC.